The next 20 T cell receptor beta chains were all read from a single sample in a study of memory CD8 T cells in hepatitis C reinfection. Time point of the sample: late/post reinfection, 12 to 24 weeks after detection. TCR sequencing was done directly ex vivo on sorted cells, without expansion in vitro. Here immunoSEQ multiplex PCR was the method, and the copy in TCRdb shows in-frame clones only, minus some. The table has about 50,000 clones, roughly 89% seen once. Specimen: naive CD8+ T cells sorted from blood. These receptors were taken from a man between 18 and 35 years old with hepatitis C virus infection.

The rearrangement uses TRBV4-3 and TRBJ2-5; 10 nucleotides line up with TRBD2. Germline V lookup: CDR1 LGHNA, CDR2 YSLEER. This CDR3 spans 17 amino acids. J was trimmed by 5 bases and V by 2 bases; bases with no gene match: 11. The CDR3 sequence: CASSQHSGGALGETQYF. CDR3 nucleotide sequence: TGCGCCAGCAGCCAACACAGCGGGGGGGCCCTGGGGGAGACCCAGTACTTC.

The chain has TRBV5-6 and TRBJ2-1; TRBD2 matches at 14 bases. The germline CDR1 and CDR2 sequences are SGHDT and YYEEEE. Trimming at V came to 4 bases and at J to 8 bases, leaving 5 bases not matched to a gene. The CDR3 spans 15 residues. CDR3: CASSPGLAGGDEQFF. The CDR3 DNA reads TGTGCCAGCAGCCCTGGACTAGCGGGAGGAGATGAGCAGTTCTTC.

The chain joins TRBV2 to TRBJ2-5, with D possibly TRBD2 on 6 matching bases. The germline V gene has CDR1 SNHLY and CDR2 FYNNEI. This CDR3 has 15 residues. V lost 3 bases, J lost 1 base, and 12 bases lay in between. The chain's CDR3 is CASSEGGATQETQYF. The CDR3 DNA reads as TGTGCCAGCAGTGAGGGCGGGGCCACCCAAGAGACCCAGTACTTC.

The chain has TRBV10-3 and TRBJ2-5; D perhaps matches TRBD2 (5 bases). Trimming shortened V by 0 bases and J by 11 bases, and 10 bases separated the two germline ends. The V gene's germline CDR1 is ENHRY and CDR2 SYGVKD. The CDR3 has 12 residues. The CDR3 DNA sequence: TGTGCCATCAGTGAGTCAAGGGAGCAGCAGTACTTC. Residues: CAISESREQQYF.

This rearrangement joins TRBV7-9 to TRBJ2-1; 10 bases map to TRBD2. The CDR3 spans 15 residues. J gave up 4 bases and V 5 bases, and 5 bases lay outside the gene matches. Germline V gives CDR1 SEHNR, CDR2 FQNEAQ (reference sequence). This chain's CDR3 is CASSLGLAPYNEQFF. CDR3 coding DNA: TGTGCCAGCAGCCTGGGACTAGCGCCTTACAATGAGCAGTTCTTC.

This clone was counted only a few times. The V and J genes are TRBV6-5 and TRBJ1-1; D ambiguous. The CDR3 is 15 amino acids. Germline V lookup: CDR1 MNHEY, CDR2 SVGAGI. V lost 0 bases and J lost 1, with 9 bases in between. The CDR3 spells CASSYSGGWNTEAFF. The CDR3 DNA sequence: TGTGCCAGCAGTTACTCGGGAGGATGGAACACTGAAGCTTTCTTT.

CDR3 in DNA: TGTGCCAGCAGTTTAGGGCCAGGGGTCGAGCAGTACTTC. Amino acid sequence: CASSLGPGVEQYF. The chain joins TRBV27 to TRBJ2-7, with a possible D match to TRBD1 (6 bases). V lost 2 bases and J lost 6, with 11 bases in between. The CDR3 is 13 amino acids. CDR1 is MNHEY and CDR2 is SMNVEV in the germline V gene (reference sequence).

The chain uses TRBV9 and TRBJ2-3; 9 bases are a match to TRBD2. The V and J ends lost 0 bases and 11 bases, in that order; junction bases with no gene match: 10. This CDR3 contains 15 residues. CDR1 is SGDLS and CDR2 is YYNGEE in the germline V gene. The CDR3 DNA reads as TGTGCCAGCAGCGTAGGAGGGCGGGAGGGCCGTGGGCAGTATTTT. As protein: CASSVGGREGRGQYF.

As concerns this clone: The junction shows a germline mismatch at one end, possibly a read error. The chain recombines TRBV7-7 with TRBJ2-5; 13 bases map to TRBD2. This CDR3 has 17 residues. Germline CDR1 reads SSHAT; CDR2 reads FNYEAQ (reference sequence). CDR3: CASSPGLAGEYQETQYF. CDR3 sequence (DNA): TGTGCTAGCAGCCCCGGACTAGCGGGGGAGTACCAAGAGACCCAGTACTTC.

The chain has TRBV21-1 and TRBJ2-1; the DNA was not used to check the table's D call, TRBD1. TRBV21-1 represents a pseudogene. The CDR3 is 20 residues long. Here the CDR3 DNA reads TGTGCCAGCAGCGAAAAGTCCCCCCTTACCGGGACAGGGGGCCAAGGGATGCAGTTCTTC. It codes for CASSEKSPLTGTGGQGMQFF.

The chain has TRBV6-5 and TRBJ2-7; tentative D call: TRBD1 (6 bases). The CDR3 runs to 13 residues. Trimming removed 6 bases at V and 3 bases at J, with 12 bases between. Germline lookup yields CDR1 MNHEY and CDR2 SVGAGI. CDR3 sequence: CASRGADSYEQYV. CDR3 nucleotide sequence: TGTGCCAGCAGGGGGGCCGACAGCTACGAGCAGTACGTC.

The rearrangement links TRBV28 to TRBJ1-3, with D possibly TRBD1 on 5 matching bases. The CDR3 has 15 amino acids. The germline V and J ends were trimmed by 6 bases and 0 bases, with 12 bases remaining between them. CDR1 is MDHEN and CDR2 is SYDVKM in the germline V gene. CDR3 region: CASSPPDSSGNTIYF. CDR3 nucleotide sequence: TGTGCCAGCAGCCCACCCGACAGCTCTGGAAACACCATATATTTT. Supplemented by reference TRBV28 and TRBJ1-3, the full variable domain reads DVKVTQSSRYLVKRTGEKVFLECVQDMDHENMFWYRQDPGLGLRLIYFSYDVKMKEKGDIPEGYSVSREKKERFSLILESASTNQTSMYLCASSPPDSSGNTIYFGEGSWLTVV.

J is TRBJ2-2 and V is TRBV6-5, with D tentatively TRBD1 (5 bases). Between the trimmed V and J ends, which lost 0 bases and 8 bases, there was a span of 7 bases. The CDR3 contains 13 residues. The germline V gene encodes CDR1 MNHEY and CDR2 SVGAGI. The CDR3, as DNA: TGTGCCAGCAGTTACTCGAACAGGGGGGAGCTGTTTTTT. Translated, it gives CASSYSNRGELFF.

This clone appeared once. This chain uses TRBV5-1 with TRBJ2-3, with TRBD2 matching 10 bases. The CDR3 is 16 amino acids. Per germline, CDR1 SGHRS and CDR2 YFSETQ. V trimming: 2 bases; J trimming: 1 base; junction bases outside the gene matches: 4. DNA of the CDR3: TGCGCCAGCAGCTTAAAGACTAGCGGGCGCACAGATACGCAGTATTTT. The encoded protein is CASSLKTSGRTDTQYF.

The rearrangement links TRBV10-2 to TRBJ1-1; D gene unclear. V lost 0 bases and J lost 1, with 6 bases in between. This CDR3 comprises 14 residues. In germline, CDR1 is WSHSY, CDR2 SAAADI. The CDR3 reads CASSESRQNTEAFF. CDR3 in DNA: TGCGCCAGCAGTGAGTCCAGACAGAACACTGAAGCTTTCTTT.

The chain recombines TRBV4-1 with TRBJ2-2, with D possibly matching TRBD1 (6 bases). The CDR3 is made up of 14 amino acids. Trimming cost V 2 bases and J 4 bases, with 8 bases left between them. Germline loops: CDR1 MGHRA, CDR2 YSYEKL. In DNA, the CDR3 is TGCGCCAGCAGCCAAAGGACAGTCACCGGGGAGCTGTTTTTT. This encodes CASSQRTVTGELFF.

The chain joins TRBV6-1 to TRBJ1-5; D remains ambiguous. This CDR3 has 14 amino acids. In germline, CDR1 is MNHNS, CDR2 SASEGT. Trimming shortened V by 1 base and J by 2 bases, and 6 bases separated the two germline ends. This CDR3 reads CASSEGSGNQPQHF. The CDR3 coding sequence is TGTGCCAGCAGTGAAGGGTCGGGCAATCAGCCCCAGCATTTT.

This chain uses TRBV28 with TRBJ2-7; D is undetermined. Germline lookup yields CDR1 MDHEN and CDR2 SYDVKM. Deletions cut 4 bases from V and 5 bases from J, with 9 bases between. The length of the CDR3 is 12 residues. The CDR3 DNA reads TGTGCCAGCAGTTCCCCCGAGGACGAGCAGTACTTC. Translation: CASSSPEDEQYF. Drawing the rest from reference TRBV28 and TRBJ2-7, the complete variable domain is DVKVTQSSRYLVKRTGEKVFLECVQDMDHENMFWYRQDPGLGLRLIYFSYDVKMKEKGDIPEGYSVSREKKERFSLILESASTNQTSMYLCASSSPEDEQYFGPGTRLTVT.

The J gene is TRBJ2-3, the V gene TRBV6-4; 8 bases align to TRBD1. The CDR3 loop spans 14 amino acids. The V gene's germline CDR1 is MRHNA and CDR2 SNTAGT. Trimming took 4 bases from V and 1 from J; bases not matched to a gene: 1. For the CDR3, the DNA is TGTGCCAGCAGTGCGACAGGGGGCACAGATACGCAGTATTTT. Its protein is CASSATGGTDTQYF.

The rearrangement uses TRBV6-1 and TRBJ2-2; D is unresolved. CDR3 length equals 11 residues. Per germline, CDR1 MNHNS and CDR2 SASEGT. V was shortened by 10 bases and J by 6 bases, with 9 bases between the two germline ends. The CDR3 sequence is CATSVAGELFF. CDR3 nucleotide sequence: TGTGCCACCTCGGTAGCCGGGGAGCTGTTTTTT.